This T cell receptor (beta chain) derives from a study of T-cell reconstitution after alpha-beta-depleted transplantation in children. Findings of the study overall: Newly generated T cells supplied most T-cell counts and diversity one year post-transplant.

The authors prepared the TCRbeta library with unique molecular identifiers. One entry per CDR3 protein results from TCRdb running MiXCR on the PCR reads. Altogether 700,000 to 850,000 distinct CDR3 sequences are present, 16% being singletons, with the ten largest covering approximately 5%. With 1 base removed from V and 0 bases from J, the gap between germline ends came to 16 bases. The CDR3 runs 17 residues. Germline V gene lookup returns CDR1 LGHNA and CDR2 YNFKEQ. This clonotype was counted between two and nine times. As yet, its antigen is unknown. The rearrangement joins TRBV4-2 to TRBJ2-7, with D tentatively TRBD2 (6 bases). The clonotype originates from a male patient between 10 and 17 years old who had a stem cell transplant for acute lymphoblastic leukemia, so the T cells may come from the graft donor. The sequencing here drew on PBMCs, mostly from graft donor cells, taken 360 days after TCRalphabeta/CD19-depleted stem cell transplant. Here the CDR3 DNA reads TGTGCCAGCAGCCAAGTTGACCGGGAGACCGTCTCCTACGAGCAGTACTTC. It codes for CASSQVDRETVSYEQYF.